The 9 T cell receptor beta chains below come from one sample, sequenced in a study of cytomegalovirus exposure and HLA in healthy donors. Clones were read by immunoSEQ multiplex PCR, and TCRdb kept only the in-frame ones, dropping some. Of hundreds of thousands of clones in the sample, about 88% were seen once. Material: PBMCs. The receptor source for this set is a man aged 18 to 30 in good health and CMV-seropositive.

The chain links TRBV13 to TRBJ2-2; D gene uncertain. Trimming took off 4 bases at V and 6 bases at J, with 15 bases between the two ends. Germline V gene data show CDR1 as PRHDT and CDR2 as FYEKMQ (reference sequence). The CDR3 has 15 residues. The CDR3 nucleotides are TGTGCCAGCAGCTCCGGCCCGTACTTTGCCGGGGAGCTGTTTTTT. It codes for CASSSGPYFAGELFF. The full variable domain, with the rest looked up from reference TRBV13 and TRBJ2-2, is AAGVIQSPRHLIKEKRETATLKCYPIPRHDTVYWYQQGPGQDPQFLISFYEKMQSDKGSIPDRFSAQQFSDYHSELNMSSLELGDSALYFCASSSGPYFAGELFFGEGSRLTVL.

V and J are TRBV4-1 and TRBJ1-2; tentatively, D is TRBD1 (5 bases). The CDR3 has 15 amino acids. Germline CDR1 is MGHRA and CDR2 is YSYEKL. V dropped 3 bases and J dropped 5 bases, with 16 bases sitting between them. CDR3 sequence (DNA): TGCGCCAGCAGCCAGACCCAAGGGGCATGGTATGGCTACACCTTC. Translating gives CASSQTQGAWYGYTF.

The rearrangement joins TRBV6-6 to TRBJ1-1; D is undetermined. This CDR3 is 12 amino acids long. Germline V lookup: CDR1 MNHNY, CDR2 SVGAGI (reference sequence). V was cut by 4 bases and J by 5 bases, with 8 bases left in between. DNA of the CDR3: TGTGCCAGCAGTTCGGTTTCTACTGAAGCTTTCTTT. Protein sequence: CASSSVSTEAFF.

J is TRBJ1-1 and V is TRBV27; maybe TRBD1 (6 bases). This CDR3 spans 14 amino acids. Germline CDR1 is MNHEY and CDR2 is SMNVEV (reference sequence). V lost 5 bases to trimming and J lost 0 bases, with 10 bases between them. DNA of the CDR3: TGTGCCAGCAGTCCGGGGGCGGTGAACACTGAAGCTTTCTTT. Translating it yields CASSPGAVNTEAFF.

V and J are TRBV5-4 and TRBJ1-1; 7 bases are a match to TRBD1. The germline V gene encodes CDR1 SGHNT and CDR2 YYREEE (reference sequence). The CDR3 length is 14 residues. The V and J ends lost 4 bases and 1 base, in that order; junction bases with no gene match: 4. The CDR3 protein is CASSVGQQNTEAFF. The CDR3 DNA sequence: TGTGCCAGCAGCGTGGGACAGCAGAACACTGAAGCTTTCTTT.

The CDR3 region is CASSFTFYEQYF. The CDR3 region has the DNA TGTGCCAGCAGTTTTACTTTCTACGAGCAGTACTTC. This chain uses TRBV28 with TRBJ2-7; D is unresolved. Germline assignment: CDR1 MDHEN and CDR2 SYDVKM. The CDR3 spans 12 residues. V dropped 3 bases and J dropped 3 bases, with 6 bases sitting between them.

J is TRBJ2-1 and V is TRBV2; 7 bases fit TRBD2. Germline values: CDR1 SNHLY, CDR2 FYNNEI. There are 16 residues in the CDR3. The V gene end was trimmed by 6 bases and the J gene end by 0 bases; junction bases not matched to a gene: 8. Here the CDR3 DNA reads TGTGCCAGCAGAGGGCTAGCGGCGATCTCCTACAATGAGCAGTTCTTC. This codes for CASRGLAAISYNEQFF.

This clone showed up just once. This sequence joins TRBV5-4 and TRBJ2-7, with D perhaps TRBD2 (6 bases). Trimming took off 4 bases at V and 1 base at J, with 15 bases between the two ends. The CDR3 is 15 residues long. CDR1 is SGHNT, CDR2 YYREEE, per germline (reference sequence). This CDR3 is CASSLGLGDSYEQYF. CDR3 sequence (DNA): TGTGCCAGCAGCCTGGGACTTGGGGATTCCTACGAGCAGTACTTC.

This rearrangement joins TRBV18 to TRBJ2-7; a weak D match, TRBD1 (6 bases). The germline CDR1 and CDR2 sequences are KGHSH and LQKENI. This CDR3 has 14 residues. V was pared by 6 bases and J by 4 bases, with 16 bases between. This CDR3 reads CASSAETGNYEQYF. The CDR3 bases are TGTGCCAGCTCCGCGGAGACAGGCAATTACGAGCAGTACTTC.